This T cell receptor beta chain appears in the sequencing data of a study of radiotherapy plus CTLA-4 blockade in lung cancer. The overall study: Among patients, more than 15% showed objective responses, and over 30% had disease control.

Data came from immunoSEQ multiplex PCR; TCRdb stores just in-frame clones and leaves some out. The profile covers about 95,000 clones, with 80% to 85% appearing a single time and roughly 3.5% taken by the ten largest. Ipilimumab CTLA-4 blockade and focal radiation were given to patients with chemo-refractory metastatic non-small-cell lung cancer. Per germline, CDR1 SGDLS and CDR2 YYNGEE. V shed 0 bases and J shed 3 bases, with 16 bases lying between them. This CDR3 comprises 16 residues. About this clone: The antigen remains undetermined.

Study-wide findings and caveats: Early shifts in blood T cell clones, with interferon-beta, reportedly predicted response best.

The sequence derives from a human donor with non-small cell lung cancer who had a partial response to radiotherapy plus ipilimumab. The material was peripheral blood, obtained from a patient treated with radiotherapy plus ipilimumab. The rearrangement uses TRBV9 and TRBJ2-7; the D gene is possibly TRBD1 (6 bases). The CDR3 sequence: CASSVGNTGPYYEQYF. The DNA of the CDR3 is TGTGCCAGCAGCGTAGGTAACACAGGGCCCTACTACGAGCAGTACTTC.